This entry concerns a single TCR beta chain. This sample is part of a study of blood T cell repertoires in COVID-19. The overall study: Acute and convalescent COVID-19 samples came from the United States, Italy and Spain. Sample material is recorded as cDNA or gDNA derived from T cells, B-cell-depleted T cells, or PBMCs.

The V gene's germline CDR1 is SGHRS and CDR2 YFSETQ. The CDR3 extends over 16 amino acids. Trimming stripped 4 bases from V and 5 bases from J, with 21 bases between. Repertoires were generated with immunoSEQ multiplex PCR, while TCRdb's copy carries only in-frame clones and drops some. The repertoire includes roughly 34,000 clones, 85% to 95% of them detected once, and less than 45% sits in the top ten. This chain connects TRBV5-1 to TRBJ2-5; D call uncertain. The receptor was derived from a man aged 55-75 years with active or convalescent COVID-19. Sequenced: peripheral blood. This CDR3 is CASSTAPTFSRETQYF. CDR3 bases: TGCGCCAGCAGCACCGCCCCGACATTTTCTCGGGAGACCCAGTACTTC.